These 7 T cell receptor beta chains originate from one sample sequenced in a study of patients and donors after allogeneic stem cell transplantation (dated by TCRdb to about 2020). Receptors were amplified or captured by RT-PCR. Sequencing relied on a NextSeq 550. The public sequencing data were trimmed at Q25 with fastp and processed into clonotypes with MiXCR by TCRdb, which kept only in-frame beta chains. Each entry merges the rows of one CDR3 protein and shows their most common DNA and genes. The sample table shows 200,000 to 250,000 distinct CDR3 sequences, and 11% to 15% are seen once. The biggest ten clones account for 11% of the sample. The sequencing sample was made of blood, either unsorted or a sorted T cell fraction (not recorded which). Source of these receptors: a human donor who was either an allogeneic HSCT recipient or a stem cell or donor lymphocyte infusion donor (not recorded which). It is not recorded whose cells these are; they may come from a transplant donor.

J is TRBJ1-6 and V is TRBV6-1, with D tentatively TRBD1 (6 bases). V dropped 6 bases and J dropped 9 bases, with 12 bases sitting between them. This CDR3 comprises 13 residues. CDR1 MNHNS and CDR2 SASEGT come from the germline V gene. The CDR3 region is CASRRGAGSPLHF. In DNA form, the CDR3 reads TGTGCCAGCAGAAGGGGGGCAGGTTCACCCCTCCACTTT.

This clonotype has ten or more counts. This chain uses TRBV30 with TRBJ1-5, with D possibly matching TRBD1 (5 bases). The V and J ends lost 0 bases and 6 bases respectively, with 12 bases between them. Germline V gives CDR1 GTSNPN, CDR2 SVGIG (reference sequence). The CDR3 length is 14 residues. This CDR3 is CAWSVPGYVQPQHF. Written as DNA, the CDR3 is TGTGCCTGGAGTGTACCAGGGTATGTTCAGCCCCAGCATTTT. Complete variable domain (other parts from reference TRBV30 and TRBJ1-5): SQTIHQWPATLVQPVGSPLSLECTVEGTSNPNLYWYRQAAGRGLQLLFYSVGIGQISSEVPQNLSASRPQDRQFILSSKKLLLSDSGFYLCAWSVPGYVQPQHFGDGTRLSIL.

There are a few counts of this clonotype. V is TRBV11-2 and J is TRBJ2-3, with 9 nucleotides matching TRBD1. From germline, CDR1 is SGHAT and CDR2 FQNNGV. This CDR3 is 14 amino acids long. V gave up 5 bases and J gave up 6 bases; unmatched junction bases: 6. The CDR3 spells CASSADRGGDTQYF. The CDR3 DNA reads TGTGCCAGCAGCGCGGACAGGGGAGGCGATACGCAGTATTTT.

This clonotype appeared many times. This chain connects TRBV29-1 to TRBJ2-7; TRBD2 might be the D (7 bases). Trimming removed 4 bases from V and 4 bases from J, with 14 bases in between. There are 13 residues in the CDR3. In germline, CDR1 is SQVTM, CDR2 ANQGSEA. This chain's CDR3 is CSVGSGGEYEQYF. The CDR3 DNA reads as TGCAGCGTTGGTTCGGGGGGCGAGTACGAGCAGTACTTC.

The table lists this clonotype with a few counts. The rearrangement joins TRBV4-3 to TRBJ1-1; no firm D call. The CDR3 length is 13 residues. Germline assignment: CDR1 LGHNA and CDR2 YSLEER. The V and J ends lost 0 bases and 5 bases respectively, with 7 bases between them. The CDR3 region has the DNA TGCGCCAGCAGCCAAGACGAATCGACTGAAGCTTTCTTT. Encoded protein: CASSQDESTEAFF.

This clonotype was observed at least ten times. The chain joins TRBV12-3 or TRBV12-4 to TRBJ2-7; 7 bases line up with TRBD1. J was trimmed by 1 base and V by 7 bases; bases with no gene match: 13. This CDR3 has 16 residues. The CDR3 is CASNNLAGTASYEQYF. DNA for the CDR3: TGTGCCAGCAATAACCTTGCCGGGACAGCTTCCTACGAGCAGTACTTC.

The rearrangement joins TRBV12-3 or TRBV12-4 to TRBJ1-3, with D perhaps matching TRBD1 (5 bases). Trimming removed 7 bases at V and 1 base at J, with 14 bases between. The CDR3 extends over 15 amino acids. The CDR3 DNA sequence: TGTGCCAGCACTATCAGCGGGGGGTCTGGAAACACCATATATTTT. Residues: CASTISGGSGNTIYF.